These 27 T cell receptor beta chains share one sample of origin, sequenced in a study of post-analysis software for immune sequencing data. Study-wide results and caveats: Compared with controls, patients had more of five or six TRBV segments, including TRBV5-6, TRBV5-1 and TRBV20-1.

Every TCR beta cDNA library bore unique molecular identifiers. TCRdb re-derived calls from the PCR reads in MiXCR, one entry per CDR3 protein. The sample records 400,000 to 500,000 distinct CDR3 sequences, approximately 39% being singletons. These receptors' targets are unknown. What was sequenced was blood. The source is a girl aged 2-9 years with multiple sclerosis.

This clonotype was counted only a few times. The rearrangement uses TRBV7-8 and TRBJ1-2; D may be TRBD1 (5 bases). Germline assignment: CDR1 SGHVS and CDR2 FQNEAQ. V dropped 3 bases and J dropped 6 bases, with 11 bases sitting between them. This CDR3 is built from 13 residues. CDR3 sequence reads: CASSFRGSDGYTF. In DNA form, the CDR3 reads TGTGCCAGCAGCTTTCGGGGGAGTGATGGCTACACCTTC.

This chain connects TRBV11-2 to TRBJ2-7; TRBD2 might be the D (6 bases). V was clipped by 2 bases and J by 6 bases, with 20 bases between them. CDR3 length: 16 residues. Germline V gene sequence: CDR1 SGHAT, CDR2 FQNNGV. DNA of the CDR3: TGTGCCAGCAGCTTATCTGGTGTAGGGGTCGGGAGCGAGCAGTACTTC. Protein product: CASSLSGVGVGSEQYF.

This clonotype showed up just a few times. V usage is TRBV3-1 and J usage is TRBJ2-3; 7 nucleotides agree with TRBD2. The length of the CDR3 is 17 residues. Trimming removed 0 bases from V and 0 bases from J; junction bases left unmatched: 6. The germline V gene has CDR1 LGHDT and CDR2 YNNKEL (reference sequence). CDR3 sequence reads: CASSQDFRRGSTDTQYF. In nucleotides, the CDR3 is TGTGCCAGCAGCCAAGATTTTCGGCGGGGGAGCACAGATACGCAGTATTTT.

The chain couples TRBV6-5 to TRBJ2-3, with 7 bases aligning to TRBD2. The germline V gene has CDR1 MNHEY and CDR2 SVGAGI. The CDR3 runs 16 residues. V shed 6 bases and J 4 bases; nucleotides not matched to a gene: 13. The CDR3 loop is CASRRTSGGRSDTQYF. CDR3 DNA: TGTGCCAGCAGGAGGACCAGTGGCGGGAGATCAGATACGCAGTATTTT.

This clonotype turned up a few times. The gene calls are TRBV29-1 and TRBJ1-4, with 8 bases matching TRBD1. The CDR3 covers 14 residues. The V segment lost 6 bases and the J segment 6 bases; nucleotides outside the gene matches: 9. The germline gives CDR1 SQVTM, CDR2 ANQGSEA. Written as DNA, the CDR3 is TGCAGCGTCCAAAAAAAGGACAGGGATGAAAAACTGTTTTTT. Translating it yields CSVQKKDRDEKLFF.

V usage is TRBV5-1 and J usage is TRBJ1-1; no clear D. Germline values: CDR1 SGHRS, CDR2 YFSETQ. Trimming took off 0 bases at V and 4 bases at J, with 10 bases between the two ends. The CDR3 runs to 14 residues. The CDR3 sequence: CASSLGRIGTEAFF. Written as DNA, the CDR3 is TGCGCCAGCAGCTTGGGCAGGATCGGCACTGAAGCTTTCTTT.

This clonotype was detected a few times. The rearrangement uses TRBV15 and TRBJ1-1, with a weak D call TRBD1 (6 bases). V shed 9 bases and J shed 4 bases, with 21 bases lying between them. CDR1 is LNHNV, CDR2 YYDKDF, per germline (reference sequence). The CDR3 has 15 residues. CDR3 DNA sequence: TGTGCCACAATCCGAACAAGGGAGGGGGGCACTGAAGCTTTCTTT. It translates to CATIRTREGGTEAFF.

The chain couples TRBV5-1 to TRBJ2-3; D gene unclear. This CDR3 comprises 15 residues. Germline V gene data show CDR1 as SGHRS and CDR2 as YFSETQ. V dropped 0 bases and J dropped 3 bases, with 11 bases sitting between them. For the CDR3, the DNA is TGCGCCAGCAGCTTGGTTGTCGCGCCAACAGATACGCAGTATTTT. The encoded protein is CASSLVVAPTDTQYF.

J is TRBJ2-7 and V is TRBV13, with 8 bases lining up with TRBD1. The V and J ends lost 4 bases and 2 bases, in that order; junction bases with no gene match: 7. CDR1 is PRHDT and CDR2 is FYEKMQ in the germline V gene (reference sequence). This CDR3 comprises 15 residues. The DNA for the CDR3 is TGTGCCAGCAGCTGGACAGGGAGGCCCGCCTACGAGCAGTACTTC. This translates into CASSWTGRPAYEQYF.

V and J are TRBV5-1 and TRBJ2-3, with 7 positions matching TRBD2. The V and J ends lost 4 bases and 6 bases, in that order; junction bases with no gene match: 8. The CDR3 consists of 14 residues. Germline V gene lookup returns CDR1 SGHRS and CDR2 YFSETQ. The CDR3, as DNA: TGCGCCAGCAGCACCGGACTAGGATGGGATACGCAGTATTTT. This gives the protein CASSTGLGWDTQYF. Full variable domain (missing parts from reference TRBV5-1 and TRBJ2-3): KAGVTQTPRYLIKTRGQQVTLSCSPISGHRSVSWYQQTPGQGLQFLFEYFSETQRNKGNFPGRFSGRQFSNSRSEMNVSTLELGDSALYLCASSTGLGWDTQYFGPGTRLTVL.

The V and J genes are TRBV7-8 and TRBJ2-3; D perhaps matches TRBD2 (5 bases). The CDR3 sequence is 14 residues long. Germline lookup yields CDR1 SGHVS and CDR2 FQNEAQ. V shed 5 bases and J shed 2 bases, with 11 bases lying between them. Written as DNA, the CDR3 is TGTGCCAGCAGCGATCTAGCTCACACAGATACGCAGTATTTT. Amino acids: CASSDLAHTDTQYF.

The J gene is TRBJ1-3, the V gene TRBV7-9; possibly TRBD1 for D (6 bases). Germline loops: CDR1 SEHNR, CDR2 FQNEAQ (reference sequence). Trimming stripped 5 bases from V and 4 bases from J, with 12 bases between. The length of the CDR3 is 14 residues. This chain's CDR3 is CASSPWTEGNTIYF. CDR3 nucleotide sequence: TGTGCCAGCAGCCCCTGGACAGAGGGAAACACCATATATTTT.

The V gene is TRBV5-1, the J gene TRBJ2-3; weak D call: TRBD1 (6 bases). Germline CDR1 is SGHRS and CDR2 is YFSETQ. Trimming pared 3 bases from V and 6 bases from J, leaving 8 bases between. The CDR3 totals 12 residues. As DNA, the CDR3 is TGCGCCAGCAGCTCCGACAGGGATACGCAGTATTTT. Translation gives CASSSDRDTQYF.

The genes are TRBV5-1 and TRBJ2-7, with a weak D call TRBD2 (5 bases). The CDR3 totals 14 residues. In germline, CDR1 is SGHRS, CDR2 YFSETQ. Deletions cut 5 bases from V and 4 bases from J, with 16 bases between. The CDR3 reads CASSKEDRSYEQYF. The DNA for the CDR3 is TGCGCCAGCAGTAAGGAGGACCGAAGTTACGAGCAGTACTTC.

The CDR3 DNA reads as TGTGCCAGCAGTTGGGACGGAAAAGGACTGATGAACACTGAAGCTTTCTTT. Its protein is CASSWDGKGLMNTEAFF. The V call is TRBV11-2, the J call TRBJ1-1; D is possibly TRBD1 (5 bases). V gave up 6 bases and J gave up 0 bases, with 20 bases separating them. In germline, CDR1 is SGHAT, CDR2 FQNNGV. This CDR3 has 17 amino acids.

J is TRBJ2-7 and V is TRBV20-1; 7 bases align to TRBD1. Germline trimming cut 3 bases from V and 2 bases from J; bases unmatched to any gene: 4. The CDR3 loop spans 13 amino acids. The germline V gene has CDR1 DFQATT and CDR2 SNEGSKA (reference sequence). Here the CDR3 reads CSARGQNTYEQYF. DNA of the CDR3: TGCAGTGCTAGGGGACAGAATACCTACGAGCAGTACTTC.

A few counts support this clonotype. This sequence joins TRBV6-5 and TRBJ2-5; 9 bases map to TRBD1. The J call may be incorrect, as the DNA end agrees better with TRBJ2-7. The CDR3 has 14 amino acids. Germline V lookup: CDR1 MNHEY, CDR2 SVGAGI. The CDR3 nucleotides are TGTGCCAGCAGTTCCGGGACAGGGTCTAACGAGCAGTACTTC. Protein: CASSSGTGSNEQYF.

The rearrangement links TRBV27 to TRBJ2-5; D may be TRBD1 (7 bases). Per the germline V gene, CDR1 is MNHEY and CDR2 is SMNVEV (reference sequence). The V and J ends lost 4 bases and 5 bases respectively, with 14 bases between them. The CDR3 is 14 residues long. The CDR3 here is CASSSQGGLETQYF. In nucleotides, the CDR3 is TGTGCCAGCAGTTCTCAGGGGGGTTTGGAGACCCAGTACTTC.

The DNA of the CDR3 is TGCGCCAGCAGCTCCTACAGGGCCCTAAGCTCTGGGGCCAACGTCCTGACTTTC. Its protein is CASSSYRALSSGANVLTF. The chain employs TRBV5-1 and TRBJ2-6, with D tentatively TRBD1 (6 bases). The CDR3 spans 18 residues. Trimming shortened V by 3 bases and J by 0 bases, and 16 bases separated the two germline ends. CDR1 and CDR2 (germline): SGHRS, YFSETQ.

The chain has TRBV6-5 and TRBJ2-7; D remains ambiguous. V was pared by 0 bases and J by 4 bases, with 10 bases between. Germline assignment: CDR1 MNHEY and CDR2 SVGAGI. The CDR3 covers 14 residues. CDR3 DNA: TGTGCCAGCAGTTACTCGAGGAGAGAATACGAGCAGTACTTC. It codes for CASSYSRREYEQYF.

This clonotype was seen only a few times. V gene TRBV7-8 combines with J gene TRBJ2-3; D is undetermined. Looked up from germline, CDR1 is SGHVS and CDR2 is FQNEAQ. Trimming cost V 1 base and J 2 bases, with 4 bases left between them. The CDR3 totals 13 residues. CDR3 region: CASSLVFTDTQYF. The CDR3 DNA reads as TGTGCCAGCAGCTTAGTCTTCACAGATACGCAGTATTTT.

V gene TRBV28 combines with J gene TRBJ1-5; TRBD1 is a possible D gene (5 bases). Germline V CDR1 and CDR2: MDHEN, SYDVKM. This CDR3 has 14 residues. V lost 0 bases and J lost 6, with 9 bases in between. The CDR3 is CASSLWLGAQPQHF. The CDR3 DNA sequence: TGTGCCAGCAGTTTATGGCTCGGGGCTCAGCCCCAGCATTTT. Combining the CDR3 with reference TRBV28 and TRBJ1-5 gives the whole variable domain DVKVTQSSRYLVKRTGEKVFLECVQDMDHENMFWYRQDPGLGLRLIYFSYDVKMKEKGDIPEGYSVSREKKERFSLILESASTNQTSMYLCASSLWLGAQPQHFGDGTRLSIL.

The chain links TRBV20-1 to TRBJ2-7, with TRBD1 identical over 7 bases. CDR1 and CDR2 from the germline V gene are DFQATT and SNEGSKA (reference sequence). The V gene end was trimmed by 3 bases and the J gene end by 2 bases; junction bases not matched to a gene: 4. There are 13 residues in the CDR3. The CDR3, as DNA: TGCAGTGCTAGCCGGGACAGAGCCTACGAGCAGTACTTC. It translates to CSASRDRAYEQYF.

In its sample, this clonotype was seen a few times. CDR3: CASSPLAELSTDTQYF. The CDR3, as DNA: TGTGCCAGTAGCCCCTTAGCGGAACTAAGCACAGATACGCAGTATTTT. The V call is TRBV7-3, the J call TRBJ2-3, with D perhaps TRBD2 (6 bases). The CDR3 runs to 16 residues. Germline V lookup: CDR1 SGHTA, CDR2 FQGTGA. The V end lost 9 bases, the J end lost 0 bases, and 19 bases lay between the germline ends.

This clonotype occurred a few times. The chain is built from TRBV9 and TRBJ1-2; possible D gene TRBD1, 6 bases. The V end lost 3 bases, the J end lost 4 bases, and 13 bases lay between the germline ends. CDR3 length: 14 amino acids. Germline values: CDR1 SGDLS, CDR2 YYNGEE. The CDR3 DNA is TGTGCCAGCAGCGCAGGAGGGGGAGTCTATGGCTACACCTTC. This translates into CASSAGGGVYGYTF.

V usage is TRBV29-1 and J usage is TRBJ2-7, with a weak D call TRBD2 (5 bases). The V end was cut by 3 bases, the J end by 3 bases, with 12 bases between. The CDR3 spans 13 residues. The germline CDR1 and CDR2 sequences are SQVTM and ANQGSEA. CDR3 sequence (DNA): TGCAGCGTTGAGGTAAGGGAGAACTACGAGCAGTACTTC. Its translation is CSVEVRENYEQYF.

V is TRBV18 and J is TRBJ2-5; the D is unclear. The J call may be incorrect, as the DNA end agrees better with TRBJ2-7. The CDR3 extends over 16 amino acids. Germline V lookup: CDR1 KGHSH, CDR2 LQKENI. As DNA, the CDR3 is TGTGCCAGCTCACCAATGGGCCAGGAACCCTCCTACGAGCAGTACTTC. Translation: CASSPMGQEPSYEQYF.